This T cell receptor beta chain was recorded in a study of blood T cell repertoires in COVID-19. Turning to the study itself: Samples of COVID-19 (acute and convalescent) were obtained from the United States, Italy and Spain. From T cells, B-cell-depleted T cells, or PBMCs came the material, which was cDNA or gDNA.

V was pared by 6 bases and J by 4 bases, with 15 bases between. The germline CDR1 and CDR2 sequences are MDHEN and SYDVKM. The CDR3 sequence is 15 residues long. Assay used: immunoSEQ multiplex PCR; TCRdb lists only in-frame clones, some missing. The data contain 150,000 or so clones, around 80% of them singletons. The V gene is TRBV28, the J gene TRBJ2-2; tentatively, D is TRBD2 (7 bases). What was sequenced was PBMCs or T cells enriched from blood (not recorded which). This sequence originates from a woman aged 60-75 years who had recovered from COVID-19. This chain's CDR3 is CASRTGGPFTGELFF. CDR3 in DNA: TGTGCCAGCAGGACCGGGGGGCCGTTCACCGGGGAGCTGTTTTTT.